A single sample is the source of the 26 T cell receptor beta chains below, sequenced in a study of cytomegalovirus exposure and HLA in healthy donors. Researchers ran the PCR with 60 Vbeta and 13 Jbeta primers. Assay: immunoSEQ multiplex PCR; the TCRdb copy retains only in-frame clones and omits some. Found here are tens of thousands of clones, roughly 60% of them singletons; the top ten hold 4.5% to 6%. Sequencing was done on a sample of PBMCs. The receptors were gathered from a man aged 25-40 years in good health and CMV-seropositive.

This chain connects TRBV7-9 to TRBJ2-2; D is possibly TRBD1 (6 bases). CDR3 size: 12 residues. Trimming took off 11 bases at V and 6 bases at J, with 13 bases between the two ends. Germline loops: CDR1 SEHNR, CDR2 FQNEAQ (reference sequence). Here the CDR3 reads CAGGGSPGELFF. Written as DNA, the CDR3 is TGTGCCGGGGGCGGGTCCCCCGGGGAGCTGTTTTTT.

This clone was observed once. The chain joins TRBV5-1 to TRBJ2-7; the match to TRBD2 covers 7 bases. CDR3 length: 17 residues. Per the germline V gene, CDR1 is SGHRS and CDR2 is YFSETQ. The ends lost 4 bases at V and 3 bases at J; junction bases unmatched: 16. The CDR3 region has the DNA TGCGCCAGCAGCCCACTTCTCCAAGCGGGGAAAGACTACGAGCAGTACTTC. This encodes CASSPLLQAGKDYEQYF.

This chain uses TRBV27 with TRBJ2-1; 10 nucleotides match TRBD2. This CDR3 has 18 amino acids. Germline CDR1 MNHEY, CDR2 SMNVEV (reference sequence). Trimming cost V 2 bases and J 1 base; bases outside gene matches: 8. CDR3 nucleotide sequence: TGTGCCAGCAGTTTAGAAGTAGCTAGCGGGAGTTCCTACAATGAGCAGTTCTTC. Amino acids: CASSLEVASGSSYNEQFF.

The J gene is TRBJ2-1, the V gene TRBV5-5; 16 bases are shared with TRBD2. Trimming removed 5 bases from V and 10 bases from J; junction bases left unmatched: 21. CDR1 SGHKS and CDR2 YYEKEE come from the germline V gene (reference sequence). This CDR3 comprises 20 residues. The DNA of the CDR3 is TGTGCCAGCAGGGAGGGATCATGGCAGGGGACTAGCGGGAGGGCCGGCGAGCAGTTCTTC. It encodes CASREGSWQGTSGRAGEQFF.

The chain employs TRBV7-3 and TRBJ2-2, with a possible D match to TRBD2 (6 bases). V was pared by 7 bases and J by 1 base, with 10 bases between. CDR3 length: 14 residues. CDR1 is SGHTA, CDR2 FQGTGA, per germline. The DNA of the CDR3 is TGTGCCAGCACCAGGGACTGGAACACCGGGGAGCTGTTTTTT. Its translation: CASTRDWNTGELFF.

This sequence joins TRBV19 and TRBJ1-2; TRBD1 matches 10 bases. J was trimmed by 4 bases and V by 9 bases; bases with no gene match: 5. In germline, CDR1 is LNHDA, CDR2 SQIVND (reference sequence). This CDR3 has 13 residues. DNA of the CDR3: TGTGCCAGCTGGACAGGGGGTCCCTATGGCTACACCTTC. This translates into CASWTGGPYGYTF.

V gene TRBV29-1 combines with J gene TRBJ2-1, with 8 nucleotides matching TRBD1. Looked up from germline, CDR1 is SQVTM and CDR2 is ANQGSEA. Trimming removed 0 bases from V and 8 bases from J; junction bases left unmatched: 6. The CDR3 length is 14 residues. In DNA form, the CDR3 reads TGCAGCGTTGAAGATTCTGACAGGGGCGATGAGCAGTTCTTC. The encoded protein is CSVEDSDRGDEQFF.

This CDR3 reads CASSLGQVKNNYGYTF. DNA of the CDR3: TGCGCCAGCAGCTTGGGACAGGTCAAGAATAACTATGGCTACACCTTC. The V call is TRBV5-1, the J call TRBJ1-2; possibly TRBD1 for D (6 bases). Germline CDR1 reads SGHRS; CDR2 reads YFSETQ. The length of the CDR3 is 16 residues. The V gene lost 0 bases and the J gene lost 1 base, with 13 bases spanning the gap.

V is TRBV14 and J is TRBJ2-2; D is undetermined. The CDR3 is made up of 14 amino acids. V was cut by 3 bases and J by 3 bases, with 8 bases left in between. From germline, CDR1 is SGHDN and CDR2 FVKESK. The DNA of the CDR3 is TGTGCCAGCAGCCAGAGGTTGTACACCGGGGAGCTGTTTTTT. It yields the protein CASSQRLYTGELFF.

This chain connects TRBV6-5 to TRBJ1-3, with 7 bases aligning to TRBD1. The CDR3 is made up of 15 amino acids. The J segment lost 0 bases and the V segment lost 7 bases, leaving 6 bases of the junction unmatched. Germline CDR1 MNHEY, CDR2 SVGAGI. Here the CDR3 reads CASTKTGVSGNTIYF. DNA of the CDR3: TGTGCCAGCACAAAAACAGGGGTCTCTGGAAACACCATATATTTT.

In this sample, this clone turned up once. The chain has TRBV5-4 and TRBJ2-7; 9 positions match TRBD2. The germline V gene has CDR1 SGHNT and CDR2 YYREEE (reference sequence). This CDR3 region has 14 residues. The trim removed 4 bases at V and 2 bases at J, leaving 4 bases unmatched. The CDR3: CASSTTSGPYEQYF. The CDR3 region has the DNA TGTGCCAGCAGCACGACTAGCGGACCCTACGAGCAGTACTTC.

The CDR3 protein is CATTDRGCVETQYF. The CDR3 DNA reads TGCGCCACCACCGACAGGGGGTGTGTAGAGACCCAGTACTTC. The rearrangement uses TRBV4-1 and TRBJ2-5, with 9 positions matching TRBD1. This CDR3 spans 14 amino acids. Germline assignment: CDR1 MGHRA and CDR2 YSYEKL. Trimming removed 10 bases from V and 4 bases from J; junction bases left unmatched: 10.

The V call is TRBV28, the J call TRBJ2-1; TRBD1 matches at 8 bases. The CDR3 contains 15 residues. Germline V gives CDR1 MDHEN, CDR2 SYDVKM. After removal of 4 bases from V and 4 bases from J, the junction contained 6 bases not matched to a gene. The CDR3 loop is CASSSPGQVYNEQFF. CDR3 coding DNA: TGTGCCAGCAGTTCACCGGGACAGGTTTACAATGAGCAGTTCTTC.

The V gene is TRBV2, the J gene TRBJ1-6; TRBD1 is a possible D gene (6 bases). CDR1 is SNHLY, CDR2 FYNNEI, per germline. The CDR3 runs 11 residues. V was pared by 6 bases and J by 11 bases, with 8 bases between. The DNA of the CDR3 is TGTGCCAGCAGGCAGGGGACACCCCTCCACTTT. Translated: CASRQGTPLHF.

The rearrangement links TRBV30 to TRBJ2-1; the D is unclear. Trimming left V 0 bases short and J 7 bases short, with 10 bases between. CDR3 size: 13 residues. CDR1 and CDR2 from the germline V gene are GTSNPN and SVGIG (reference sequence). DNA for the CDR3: TGTGCCTGGAGTGTCGGGTATGGTAATGAGCAGTTCTTC. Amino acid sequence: CAWSVGYGNEQFF.

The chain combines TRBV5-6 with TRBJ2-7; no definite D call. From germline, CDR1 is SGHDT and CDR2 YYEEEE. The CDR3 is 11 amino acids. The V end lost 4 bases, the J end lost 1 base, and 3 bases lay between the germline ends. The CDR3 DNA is TGTGCCAGCAGCCGGTCCTACGAGCAGTACTTC. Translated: CASSRSYEQYF. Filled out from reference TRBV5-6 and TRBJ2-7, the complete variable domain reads DAGVTQSPTHLIKTRGQQVTLRCSPKSGHDTVSWYQQALGQGPQFIFQYYEEEERQRGNFPDRFSGHQFPNYSSELNVNALLLGDSALYLCASSRSYEQYFGPGTRLTVT.

The CDR3 loop is CASNPTSDRNQPQHF. The CDR3 DNA sequence: TGTGCCAGTAACCCCACATCCGACAGGAATCAGCCCCAGCATTTT. The genes are TRBV19 and TRBJ1-5; D is perhaps TRBD1 (6 bases). Germline values: CDR1 LNHDA, CDR2 SQIVND (reference sequence). V lost 7 bases and J 4 bases, leaving 17 bases between the germline ends. The CDR3 has 15 amino acids.

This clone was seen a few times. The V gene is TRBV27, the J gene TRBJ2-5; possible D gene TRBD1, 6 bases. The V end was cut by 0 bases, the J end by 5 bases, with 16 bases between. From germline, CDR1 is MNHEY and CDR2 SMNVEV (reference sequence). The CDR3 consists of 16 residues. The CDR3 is CASSLSYGTGSETQYF. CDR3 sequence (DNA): TGTGCCAGCAGTTTATCGTATGGAACAGGGAGTGAGACCCAGTACTTC.

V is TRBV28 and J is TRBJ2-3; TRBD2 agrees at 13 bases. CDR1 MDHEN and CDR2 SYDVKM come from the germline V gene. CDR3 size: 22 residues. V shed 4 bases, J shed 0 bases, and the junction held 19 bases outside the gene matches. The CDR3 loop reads CASSSERRLRTSGSTSTDTQYF. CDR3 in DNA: TGTGCCAGCAGTTCAGAACGGAGGCTTAGGACTAGCGGGAGTACTAGCACAGATACGCAGTATTTT.

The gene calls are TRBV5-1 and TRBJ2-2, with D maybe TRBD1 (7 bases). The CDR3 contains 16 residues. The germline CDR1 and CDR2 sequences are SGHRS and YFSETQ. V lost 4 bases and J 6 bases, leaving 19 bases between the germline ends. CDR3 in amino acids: CASSPRRQGGPGELFF. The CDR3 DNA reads TGCGCCAGCAGCCCCCGGCGGCAGGGGGGCCCCGGGGAGCTGTTTTTT.

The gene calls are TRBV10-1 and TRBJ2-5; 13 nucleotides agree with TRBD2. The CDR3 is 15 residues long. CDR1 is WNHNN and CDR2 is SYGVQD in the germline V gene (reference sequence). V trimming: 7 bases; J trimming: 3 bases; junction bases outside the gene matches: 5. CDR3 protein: CASKRTSGGEETQYF. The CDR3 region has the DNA TGCGCCAGCAAACGAACTAGCGGGGGGGAAGAGACCCAGTACTTC.

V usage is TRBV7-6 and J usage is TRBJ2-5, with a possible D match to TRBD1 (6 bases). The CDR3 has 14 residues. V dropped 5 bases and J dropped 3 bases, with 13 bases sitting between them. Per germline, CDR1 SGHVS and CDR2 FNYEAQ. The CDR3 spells CASSPRTVKETQYF. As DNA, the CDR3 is TGTGCCAGCAGCCCCCGGACAGTGAAAGAGACCCAGTACTTC.

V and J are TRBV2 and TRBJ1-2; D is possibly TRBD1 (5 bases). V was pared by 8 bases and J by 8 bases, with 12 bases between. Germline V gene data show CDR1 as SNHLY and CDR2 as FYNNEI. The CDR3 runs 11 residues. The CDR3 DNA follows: TGTGCCAGCGCCCGACAGTCGGGCTACACCTTC. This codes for CASARQSGYTF. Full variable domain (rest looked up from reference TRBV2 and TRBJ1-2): EPEVTQTPSHQVTQMGQEVILRCVPISNHLYFYWYRQILGQKVEFLVSFYNNEISEKSEIFDDQFSVERPDGSNFTLKIRSTKLEDSAMYFCASARQSGYTFGSGTRLTVV.

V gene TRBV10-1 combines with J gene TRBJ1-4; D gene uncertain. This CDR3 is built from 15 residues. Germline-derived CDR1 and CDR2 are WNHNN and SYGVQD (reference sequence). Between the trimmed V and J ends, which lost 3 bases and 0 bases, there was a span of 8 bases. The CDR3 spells CASSESVATNEKLFF. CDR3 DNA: TGCGCCAGCAGTGAATCAGTTGCAACTAATGAAAAACTGTTTTTT.

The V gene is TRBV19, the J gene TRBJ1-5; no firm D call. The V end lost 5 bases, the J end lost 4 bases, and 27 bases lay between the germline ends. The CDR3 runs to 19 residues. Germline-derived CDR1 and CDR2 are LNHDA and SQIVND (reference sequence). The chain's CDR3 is CASSLTLTIRGWRNQPQHF. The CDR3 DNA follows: TGTGCCAGTAGTCTAACCCTAACAATCAGAGGGTGGAGGAATCAGCCCCAGCATTTT.

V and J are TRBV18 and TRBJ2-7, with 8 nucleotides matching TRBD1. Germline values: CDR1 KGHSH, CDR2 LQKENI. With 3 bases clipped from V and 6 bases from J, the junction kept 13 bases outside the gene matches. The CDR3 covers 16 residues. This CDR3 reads CASSPQTGAARSEQYF. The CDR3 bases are TGTGCCAGCTCACCTCAGACAGGGGCCGCGAGGAGCGAGCAGTACTTC.